This entry is about one T cell receptor (beta chain). Its antigen is still unknown. This record comes from a study of beta chain features in type 1 diabetes. Study-level results: All four CD4+ subsets of Type 1 diabetes patients contained TCRB CDR3s that were moderately but significantly shorter.

The CDR3 covers 13 residues. Trimming took 2 bases from V and 2 from J, leaving 8 bases between them. CDR1 and CDR2 (germline): SGHNT, YYREEE (reference sequence). Expressed TCRB transcripts were sequenced because the isolated RNA had all been reverse transcribed beforehand. Produced via immunoSEQ multiplex PCR; TCRdb's table is partial and in-frame only. The sample lists a few hundred thousand clones; over 8.5% were seen once. The chain uses TRBV5-4 and TRBJ2-7, with D uncertain. Input material: central memory CD4+ T cells from blood. The source is a man aged 30 to 45 with type 1 diabetes. CDR3: CASSFDGTYEQYF. CDR3 in DNA: TGTGCCAGCAGCTTTGACGGTACCTACGAGCAGTACTTC.